The sequence of this TCR beta chain was determined in a study of T cells in Graves' hyperthyroidism and ophthalmopathy. On the study more broadly: Before treatment of any kind, peripheral blood was taken at initial diagnosis.

Study observations and caveats: Onset of ophthalmopathy came a median roughly 6 months after the model predicted it.

This CDR3 spans 16 amino acids. CDR1 is SGHRS and CDR2 is YFSETQ in the germline V gene. V dropped 0 bases and J dropped 0 bases, with 10 bases sitting between them. A remark on this clonotype: The antigen remains unidentified.

Amplified TCR beta CDR3 regions derived from RNA transcripts. The study used the HTBI primer set for a first-round RT-PCR of the TCR CDR3. Each CDR3 protein gets one entry after TCRdb re-called the multiplex PCR reads with MiXCR. The sample has 390,000 or so distinct CDR3 sequences, around 15% seen once. In the ophthalmopathy cohort, Clinical Activity Score was at least 3, NOSPECS grade at least 4, and duration under 3 months. Fresh 10 ml peripheral blood yielded PBMCs. Sequencing was carried out using blood. The chain employs TRBV5-1 and TRBJ2-1, with D possibly being TRBD2 (5 bases). This TCR derives from a man aged 18 to 30 with Graves' ophthalmopathy. Here the CDR3 DNA reads TGCGCCAGCAGCTTGGCCGTAGGGAGCTCCTACAATGAGCAGTTCTTC. It encodes CASSLAVGSSYNEQFF.